This T cell receptor (beta chain) was sequenced for a study of technical replicates of blood from a handful of donors (dated by TCRdb to the late 2010s). In the case of this clone: The clone's antigen remains unknown. No much larger clone exists at a distance of one base, and base qualities are not known.

Receptor libraries were prepared by the immunoSEQ multiplex PCR assay. TCRdb holds this immuneACCESS table with in-frame rearrangements only. Some clones are missing; in checked studies, unresolved V genes explain under half, and the rest has no known cause. The table for this sample lists about 56,000 clones; approximately 92% of them were counted only once. The ten biggest clones cover 4.2% of the sample. The source of this sequence is a human donor in good health. Some clones in this sample may be carry-over from other donors' samples. Sequencing was carried out using PBMCs.

The DNA reads as follows: TGCGCCAGCAGCTTGGAGGGAGGGGGGGTTACTGAAGCTTTCTTT. It specifies CASSLEGGGVTEAFF. The receptor chain draws on TRBV5-1 and TRBJ1-1; tentative D gene TRBD1, with 6 bases matching. There are 15 amino acids in the CDR3, from cysteine to phenylalanine inclusive. Of all the DNA, just the CDR3 is kept, 45 bases in frame from base 1. Per the germline V gene, SGHRS is the CDR1 and YFSETQ is the CDR2. V lost 0 bases and J lost 5 bases; the stretch between them is 14 bases long.